This TCR beta chain was identified in a study of regulatory T cells in long-lasting Graves disease. Overall study: Persistent cases were those of Graves' disease that involved over 5 years of antithyroid drugs with positive TSH receptor antibodies. General observations from the study: A limited number of samples was an acknowledged limitation.

Libraries of TCR beta came from iRepertoire HTBI primers plus Arm-PCR of CDR3 regions. TCRdb used MiXCR to reprocess the multiplex PCR reads, holding one entry per CDR3 protein. Of 350,000 to 500,000 distinct CDR3 sequences listed, approximately 22% are singletons. The CDR3 totals 14 residues. V was shortened by 2 bases and J by 0 bases, with 9 bases between the two germline ends. CDR1 SGDLS and CDR2 YYNGEE come from the germline V gene. Described time point: persistent/refractory GD, antithyroid drugs over 5 years with positive TRAb. Extracted PBMC RNA gave rise to the TCR library. Those enrolled as patients came out of an endocrinology department in Xi'an, China. Note on this clonotype: What it binds is not known.

The sequenced sample was peripheral blood mononuclear cells (PBMCs), obtained when the disease was refractory, from a patient treated with antithyroid drugs. The clonotype was recovered from a female donor with Graves disease. The rearrangement joins TRBV9 to TRBJ2-7, with D tentatively TRBD2 (6 bases). CDR3 sequence (DNA): TGTGCCAGCAGCGTCGGGACTCTCTCCTACGAGCAGTACTTC. Translated, it gives CASSVGTLSYEQYF.